This T cell receptor beta chain was recovered during a study of T cell responses to AZD1222 COVID-19 vaccine. Study summary: Second-dose schedules of about 4 or about 12 weeks were combined.

Study-wide findings and caveats: The study reported that nearly half of spike-specific TCRs target unmutated variant regions. It should be noted that donors were predominantly white British and more often female, and clonal diversity was possibly underestimated. Mapped onto spike, vaccine-associated CD4 TCRs spanned it and were dominant at 160-218 and 743-854.

V was clipped by 1 base and J by 0 bases, with 6 bases between them. Germline CDR1 reads LGHDT; CDR2 reads YNNKEL (reference sequence). This CDR3 has 14 residues. Here immunoSEQ multiplex PCR was the method, and the copy in TCRdb shows in-frame clones only, minus some. Found here are approximately 76,000 clones, roughly four fifths of them singletons; the top ten hold around 2.8%. Note on this clone: As yet, its antigen is unknown.

The clonotype comes from an adult in good health. The sequenced sample was peripheral blood, obtained on day 0 of AZD1222 vaccination. The V gene is TRBV3-1 (or the pseudogene TRBV3-2), the J gene TRBJ2-5; D remains unclear. CDR3 sequence reads: CASSQVEHQETQYF. The DNA for the CDR3 is TGTGCCAGCAGCCAAGTGGAACACCAAGAGACCCAGTACTTC.